This T cell receptor beta chain appears in the sequencing data of a study of response to subunit inactivated influenza vaccine. Study observations and caveats: It was the authors' suggestion that each seasonal influenza vaccination recruits few new T cells.

Using its own MiXCR run on the RT-PCR reads, TCRdb lists one record per CDR3 protein. The repertoire holds around 790,000 distinct CDR3 sequences, with approximately 22% as singletons. CDR1 is SGHAT and CDR2 is FQNNGV in the germline V gene. This CDR3 is built from 13 residues. Trimming left V 4 bases short and J 6 bases short, with 12 bases between. This clonotype was observed a few times. Antigen unknown. Sequencing was performed on PBMCs from blood, taken about 5 days after vaccination. The sequence derives from a man between 45 and 60 years old who received an inactivated influenza vaccine. The V call is TRBV11-2, the J call TRBJ1-2; D is undetermined. CDR3 DNA: TGTGCCAGCAGCTGGAAGGGAGACGATGGCTACACCTTC. As protein: CASSWKGDDGYTF.